Only one count was recorded for the clone carrying this T cell receptor beta chain. The data originate from a study of blood T cells in healthy people across ages. Donors each provided about 9.5 milliliters of peripheral blood. For the second PCR, which ran for about 7 to 11 cycles, a sample-barcoded 5' primer and a J-beta primer mix were used. From the 5' RACE reads, TCRdb called clonotypes with MiXCR, one entry per CDR3 protein. The sample consists of 800,000 to 900,000 distinct CDR3 sequences, approximately 59% of them appearing once. The TCR was taken from a man aged 30-40 years in good health. The source material was blood.

The DNA of the CDR3 is TGTGCCAGCAACTCGGCGGCCCTGGCGAACACTGAAGCTTTCTTT. Protein product: CASNSAALANTEAFF. The chain employs TRBV7-9 and TRBJ1-1; D gene ambiguous. Germline lookup yields CDR1 SEHNR and CDR2 FQNEAQ (reference sequence). There are 15 residues in the CDR3. Trimming cost V 7 bases and J 1 base, with 16 bases left between them.